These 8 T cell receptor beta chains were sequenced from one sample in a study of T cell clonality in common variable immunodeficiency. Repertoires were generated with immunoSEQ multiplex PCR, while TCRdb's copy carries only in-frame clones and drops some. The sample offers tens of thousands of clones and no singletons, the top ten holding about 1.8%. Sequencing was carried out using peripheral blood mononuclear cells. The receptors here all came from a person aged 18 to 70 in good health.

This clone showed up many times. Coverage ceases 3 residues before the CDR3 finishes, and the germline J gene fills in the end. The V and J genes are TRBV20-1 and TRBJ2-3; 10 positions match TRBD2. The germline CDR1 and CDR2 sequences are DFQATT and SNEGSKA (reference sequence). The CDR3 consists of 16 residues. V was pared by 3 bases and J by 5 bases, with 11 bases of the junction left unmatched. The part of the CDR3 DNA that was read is TGCAGTGCTAGGTCGTCTAGCGGGAGTCATCAAGATACG. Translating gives CSARSSSGSHQDT. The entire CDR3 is CSARSSSGSHQDTQYF.

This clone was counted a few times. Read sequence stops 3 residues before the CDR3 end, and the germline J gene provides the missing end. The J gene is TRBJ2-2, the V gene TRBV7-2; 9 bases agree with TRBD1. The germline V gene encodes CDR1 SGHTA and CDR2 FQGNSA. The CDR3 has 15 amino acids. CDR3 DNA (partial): TGTGCCAGCAGCTTAGCGACAGGGGGGCAGGGAAAG. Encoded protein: CASSLATGGQGK. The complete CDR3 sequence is CASSLATGGQGKLFF.

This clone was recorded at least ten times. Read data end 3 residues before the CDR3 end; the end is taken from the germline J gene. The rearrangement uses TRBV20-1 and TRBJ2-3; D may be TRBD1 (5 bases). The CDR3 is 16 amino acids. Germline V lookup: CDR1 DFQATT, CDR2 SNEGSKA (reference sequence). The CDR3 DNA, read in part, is TGCAGTGCTAGAGAAGGGGTCGAAACGGACCAAGAGACG. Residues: CSAREGVETDQET. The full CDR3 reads CSAREGVETDQETQYF.

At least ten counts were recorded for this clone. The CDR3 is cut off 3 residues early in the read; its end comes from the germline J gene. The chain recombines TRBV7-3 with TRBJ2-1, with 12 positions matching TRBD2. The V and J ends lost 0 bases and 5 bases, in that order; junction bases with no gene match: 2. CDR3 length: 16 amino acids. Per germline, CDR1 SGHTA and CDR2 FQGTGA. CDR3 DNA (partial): TGTGCCAGCAGCTTAACCGGACTAGCGGGAAACAATGAG. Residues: CASSLTGLAGNNE. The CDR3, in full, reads CASSLTGLAGNNEQFF.

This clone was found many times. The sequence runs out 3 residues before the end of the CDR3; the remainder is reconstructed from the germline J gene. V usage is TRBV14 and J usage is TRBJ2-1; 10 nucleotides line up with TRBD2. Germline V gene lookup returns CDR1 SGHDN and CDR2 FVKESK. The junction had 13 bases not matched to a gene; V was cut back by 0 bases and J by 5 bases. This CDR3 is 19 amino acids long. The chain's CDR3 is CASSQDRLAGVPFDNEQFF. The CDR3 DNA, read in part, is TGTGCCAGCAGCCAAGATCGGCTAGCGGGAGTTCCCTTCGACAATGAG.

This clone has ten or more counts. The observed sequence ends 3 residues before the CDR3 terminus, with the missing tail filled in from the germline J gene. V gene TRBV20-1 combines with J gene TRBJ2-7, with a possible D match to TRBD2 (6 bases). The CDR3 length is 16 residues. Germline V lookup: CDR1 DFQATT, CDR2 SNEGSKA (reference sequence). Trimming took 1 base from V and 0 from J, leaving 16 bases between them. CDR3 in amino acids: CSARVPLATSSYEQYF. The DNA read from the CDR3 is TGCAGTGCTAGAGTGCCCCTAGCGACTAGCTCCTACGAG.

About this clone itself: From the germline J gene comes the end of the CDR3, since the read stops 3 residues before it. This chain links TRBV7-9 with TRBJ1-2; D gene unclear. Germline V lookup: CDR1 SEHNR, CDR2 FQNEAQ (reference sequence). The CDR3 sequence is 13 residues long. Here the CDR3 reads CASSLVYQETYTF. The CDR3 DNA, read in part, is TGTGCCAGCAGCTTGGTCTATCAAGAGACA. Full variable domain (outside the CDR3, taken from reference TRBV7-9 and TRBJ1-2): DTGVSQNPRHKITKRGQNVTFRCDPISEHNRLYWYRQTLGQGPEFLTYFQNEAQLEKSRLLSDRFSAERPKGSFSTLEIQRTEQGDSAMYLCASSLVYQETYTFGSGTRLTVV.

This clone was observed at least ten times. The CDR3 loop is CSAPAGGPKNIQYF. CDR3 bases read: TGCAGTGCACCAGCAGGGGGCCCCAAAAACATT. This chain links TRBV20-1 with TRBJ2-4, with 8 bases matching TRBD1. The read falls 3 residues short of the CDR3 end, and the missing part is taken from the germline J gene. CDR3 length: 14 residues. V gave up 6 bases and J gave up 2 bases; unmatched junction bases: 6. Germline values: CDR1 DFQATT, CDR2 SNEGSKA (reference sequence).